This entry features one T cell receptor beta chain sequence. Antigen unknown. Generated by immunoSEQ multiplex PCR, the TCRdb table keeps only in-frame clones and is missing some. The table has just under 70,000 clones, 80% to 85% seen once. CDR3 length equals 15 residues. CDR1 is SGHDN and CDR2 is FVKESK in the germline V gene. V was trimmed by 4 bases and J by 3 bases, leaving 15 bases between them. Time point here: week 35, safety follow-up. Alongside topical imiquimod, each dose of vaccine comprised 300 ug of mutant IDH1 20-mer peptide. The data are from a study of a mutant IDH1 vaccine in newly diagnosed glioma.

Sequenced here: PBMCs, sampled from a glioma patient whose treatment included an IDH1 peptide vaccine. The J gene is TRBJ1-2, the V gene TRBV14, with D possibly TRBD1 on 6 matching bases. The sequence derives from a young man with glioma. The CDR3, as DNA: TGTGCCAGCAGCCCCCTCGCGGGGGGCGACTATGGCTACACCTTC. It is translated as CASSPLAGGDYGYTF.